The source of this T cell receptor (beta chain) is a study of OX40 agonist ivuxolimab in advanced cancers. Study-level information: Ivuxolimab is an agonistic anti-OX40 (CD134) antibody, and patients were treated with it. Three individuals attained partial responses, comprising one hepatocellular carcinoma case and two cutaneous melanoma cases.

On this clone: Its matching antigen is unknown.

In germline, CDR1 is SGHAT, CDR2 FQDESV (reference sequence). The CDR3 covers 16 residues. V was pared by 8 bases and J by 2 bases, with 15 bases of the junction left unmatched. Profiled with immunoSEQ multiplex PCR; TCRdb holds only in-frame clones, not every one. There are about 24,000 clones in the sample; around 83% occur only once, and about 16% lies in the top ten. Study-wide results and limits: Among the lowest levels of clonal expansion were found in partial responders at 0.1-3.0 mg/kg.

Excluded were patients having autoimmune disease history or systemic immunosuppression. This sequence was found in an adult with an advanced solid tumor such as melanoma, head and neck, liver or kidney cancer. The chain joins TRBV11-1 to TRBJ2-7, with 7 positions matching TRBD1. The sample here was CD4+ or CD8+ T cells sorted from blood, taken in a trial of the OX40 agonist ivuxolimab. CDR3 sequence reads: CASAWSGQRLAYEQYF. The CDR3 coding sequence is TGTGCCAGCGCCTGGTCGGGACAGCGGTTAGCCTACGAGCAGTACTTC.